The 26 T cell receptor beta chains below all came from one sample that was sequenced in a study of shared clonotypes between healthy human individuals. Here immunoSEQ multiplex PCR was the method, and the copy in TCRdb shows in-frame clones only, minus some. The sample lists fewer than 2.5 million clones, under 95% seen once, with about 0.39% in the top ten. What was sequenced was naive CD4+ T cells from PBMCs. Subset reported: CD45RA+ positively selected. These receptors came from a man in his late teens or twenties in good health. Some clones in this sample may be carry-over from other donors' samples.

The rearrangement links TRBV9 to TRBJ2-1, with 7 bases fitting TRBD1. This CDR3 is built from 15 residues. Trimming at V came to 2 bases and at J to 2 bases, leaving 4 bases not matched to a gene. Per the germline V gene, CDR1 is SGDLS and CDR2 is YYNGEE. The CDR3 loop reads CASSVAGTAYNEQFF. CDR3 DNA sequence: TGTGCCAGCAGCGTCGCCGGGACAGCCTACAATGAGCAGTTCTTC.

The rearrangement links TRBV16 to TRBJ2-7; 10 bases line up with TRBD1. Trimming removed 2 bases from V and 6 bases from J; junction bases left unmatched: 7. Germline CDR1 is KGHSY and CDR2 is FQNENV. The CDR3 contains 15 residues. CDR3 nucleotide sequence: TGTGCCAGCAGCCAAGCGGGACAGGGGTTTGGCGAGCAGTACTTC. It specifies CASSQAGQGFGEQYF.

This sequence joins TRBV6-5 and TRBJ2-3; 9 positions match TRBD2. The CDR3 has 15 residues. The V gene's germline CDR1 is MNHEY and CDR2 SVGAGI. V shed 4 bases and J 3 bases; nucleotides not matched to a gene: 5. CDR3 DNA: TGTGCCAGCAGTTCCCTAGCGGGAAGTACAGATACGCAGTATTTT. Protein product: CASSSLAGSTDTQYF.

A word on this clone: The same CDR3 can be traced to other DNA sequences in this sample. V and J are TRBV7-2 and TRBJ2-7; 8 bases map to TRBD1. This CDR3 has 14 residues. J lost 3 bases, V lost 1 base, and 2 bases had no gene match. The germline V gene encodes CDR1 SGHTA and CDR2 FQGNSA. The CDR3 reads CASSLETGGYEQYF. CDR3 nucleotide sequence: TGTGCCAGCAGCTTAGAAACAGGGGGCTACGAGCAGTACTTC.

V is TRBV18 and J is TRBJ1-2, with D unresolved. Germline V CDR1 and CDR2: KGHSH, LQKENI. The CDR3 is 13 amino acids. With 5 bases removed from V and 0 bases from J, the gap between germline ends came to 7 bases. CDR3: CASSVSANYGYTF. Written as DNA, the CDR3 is TGTGCCAGCTCAGTGTCGGCTAACTATGGCTACACCTTC.

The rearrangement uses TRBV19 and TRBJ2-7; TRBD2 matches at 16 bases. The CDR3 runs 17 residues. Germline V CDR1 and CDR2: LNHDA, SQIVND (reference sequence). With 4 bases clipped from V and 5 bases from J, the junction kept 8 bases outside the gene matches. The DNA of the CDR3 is TGTGCCAGTAGTAGGGGACTAGCGGGAGGGATGTTCCACGAGCAGTACTTC. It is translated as CASSRGLAGGMFHEQYF.

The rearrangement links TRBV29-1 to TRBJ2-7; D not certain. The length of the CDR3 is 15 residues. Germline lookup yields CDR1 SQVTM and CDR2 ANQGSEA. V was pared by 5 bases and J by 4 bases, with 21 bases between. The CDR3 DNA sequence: TGCAGCGTTACCGGACGCCTTGGACCTGTTTACGAGCAGTACTTC. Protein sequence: CSVTGRLGPVYEQYF.

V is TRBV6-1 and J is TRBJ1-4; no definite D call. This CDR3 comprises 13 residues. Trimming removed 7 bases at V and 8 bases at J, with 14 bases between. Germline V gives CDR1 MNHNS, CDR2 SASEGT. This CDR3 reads CASNGRKGEKLFF. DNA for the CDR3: TGTGCCAGCAACGGCCGGAAAGGGGAAAAACTGTTTTTT.

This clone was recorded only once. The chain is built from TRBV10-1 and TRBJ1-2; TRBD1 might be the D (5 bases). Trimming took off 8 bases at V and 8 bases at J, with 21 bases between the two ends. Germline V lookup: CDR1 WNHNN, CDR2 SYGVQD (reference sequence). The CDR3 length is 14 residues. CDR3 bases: TGCGCCAGCCCCGCGGGGGGACCCGAGAGGGGCTACACCTTC. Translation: CASPAGGPERGYTF.

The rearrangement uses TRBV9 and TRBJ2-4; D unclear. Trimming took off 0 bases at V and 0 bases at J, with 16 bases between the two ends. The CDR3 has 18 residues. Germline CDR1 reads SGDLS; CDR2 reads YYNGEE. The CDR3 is CASSVGRERFLAKNIQYF. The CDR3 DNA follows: TGTGCCAGCAGCGTAGGAAGGGAACGGTTCCTAGCCAAAAACATTCAGTACTTC. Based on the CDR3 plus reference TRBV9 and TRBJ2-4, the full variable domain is DSGVTQTPKHLITATGQRVTLRCSPRSGDLSVYWYQQSLDQGLQFLIQYYNGEERAKGNILERFSAQQFPDLHSELNLSSLELGDSALYFCASSVGRERFLAKNIQYFGAGTRLSVL.

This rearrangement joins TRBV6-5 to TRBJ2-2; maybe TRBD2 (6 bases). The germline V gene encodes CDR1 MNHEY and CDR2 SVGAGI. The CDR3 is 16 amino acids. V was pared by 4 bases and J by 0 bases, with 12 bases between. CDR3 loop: CASSSQASANTGELFF. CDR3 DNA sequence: TGTGCCAGCAGTTCCCAAGCTAGCGCGAACACCGGGGAGCTGTTTTTT.

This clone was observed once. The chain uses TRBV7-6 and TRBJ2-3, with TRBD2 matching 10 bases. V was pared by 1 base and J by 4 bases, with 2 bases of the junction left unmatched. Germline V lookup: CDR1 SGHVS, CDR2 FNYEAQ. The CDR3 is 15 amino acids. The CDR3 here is CASSLEAGGPDTQYF. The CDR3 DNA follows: TGTGCCAGCAGCTTAGAAGCGGGAGGGCCAGATACGCAGTATTTT.

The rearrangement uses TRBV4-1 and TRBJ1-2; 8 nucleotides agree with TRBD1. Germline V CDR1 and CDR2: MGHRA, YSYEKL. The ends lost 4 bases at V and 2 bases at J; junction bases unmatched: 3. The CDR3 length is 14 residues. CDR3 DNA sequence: TGCGCCAGCAGCCCCGGACAGGGCAACTATGGCTACACCTTC. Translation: CASSPGQGNYGYTF.

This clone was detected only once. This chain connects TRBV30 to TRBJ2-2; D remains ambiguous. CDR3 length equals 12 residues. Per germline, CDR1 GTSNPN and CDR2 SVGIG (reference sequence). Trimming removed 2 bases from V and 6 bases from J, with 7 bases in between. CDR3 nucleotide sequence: TGTGCCTGGAGTATTGACGCCGGGGAGCTGTTTTTT. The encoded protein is CAWSIDAGELFF.

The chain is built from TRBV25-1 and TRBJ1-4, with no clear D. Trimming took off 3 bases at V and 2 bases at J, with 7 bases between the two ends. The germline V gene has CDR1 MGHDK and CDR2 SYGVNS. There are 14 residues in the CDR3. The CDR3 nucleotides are TGTGCCAGCAGTGAGCCCGGTACTAATGAAAAACTGTTTTTT. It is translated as CASSEPGTNEKLFF.

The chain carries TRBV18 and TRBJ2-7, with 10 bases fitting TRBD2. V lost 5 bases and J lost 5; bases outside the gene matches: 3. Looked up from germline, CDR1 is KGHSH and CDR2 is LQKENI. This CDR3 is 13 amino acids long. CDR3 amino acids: CASSAGLADEQYF. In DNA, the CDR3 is TGTGCCAGCTCAGCAGGACTAGCGGACGAGCAGTACTTC.

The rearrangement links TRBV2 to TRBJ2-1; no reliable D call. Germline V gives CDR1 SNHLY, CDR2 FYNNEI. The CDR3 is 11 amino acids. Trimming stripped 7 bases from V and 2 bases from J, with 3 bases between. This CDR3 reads CASITYNEQFF. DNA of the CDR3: TGTGCCAGCATAACCTACAATGAGCAGTTCTTC.

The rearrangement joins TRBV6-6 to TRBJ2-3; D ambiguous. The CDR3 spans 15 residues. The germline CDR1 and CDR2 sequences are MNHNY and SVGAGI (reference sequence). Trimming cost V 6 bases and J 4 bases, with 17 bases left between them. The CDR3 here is CASRAGSHVADTQYF. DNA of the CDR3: TGTGCCAGCAGGGCCGGGTCCCATGTAGCAGATACGCAGTATTTT.

In nucleotides, the CDR3 is TGTGCCAGCAGAGACGGACTGTCGAACACTGAAGCTTTCTTT. This translates into CASRDGLSNTEAFF. The V gene is TRBV2, the J gene TRBJ1-1, with D uncertain. V lost 6 bases to trimming and J lost 1 base, with 12 bases between them. The CDR3 runs 14 residues. Looked up from germline, CDR1 is SNHLY and CDR2 is FYNNEI.

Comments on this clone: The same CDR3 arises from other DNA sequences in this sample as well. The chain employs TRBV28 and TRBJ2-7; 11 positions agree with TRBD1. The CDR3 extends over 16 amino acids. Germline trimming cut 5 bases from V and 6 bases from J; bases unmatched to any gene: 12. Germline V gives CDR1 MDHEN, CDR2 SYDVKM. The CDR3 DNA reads TGTGCCAGCAGTGACCCGACCGGGACAGGGGGTGGCGAGCAGTACTTC. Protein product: CASSDPTGTGGGEQYF.

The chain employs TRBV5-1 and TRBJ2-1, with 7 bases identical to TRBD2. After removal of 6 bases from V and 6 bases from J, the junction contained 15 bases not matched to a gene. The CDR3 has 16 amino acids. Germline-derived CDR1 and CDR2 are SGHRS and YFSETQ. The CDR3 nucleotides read TGCGCCAGCACCCTGGGAGGGGCAGGTCCGTCCAATGAGCAGTTCTTC. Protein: CASTLGGAGPSNEQFF.

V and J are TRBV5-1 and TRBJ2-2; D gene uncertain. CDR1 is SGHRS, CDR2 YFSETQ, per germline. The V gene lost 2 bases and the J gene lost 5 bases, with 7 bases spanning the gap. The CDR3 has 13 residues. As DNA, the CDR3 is TGCGCCAGCAGCTTTCCCATGACCGGGGAGCTGTTTTTT. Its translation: CASSFPMTGELFF.

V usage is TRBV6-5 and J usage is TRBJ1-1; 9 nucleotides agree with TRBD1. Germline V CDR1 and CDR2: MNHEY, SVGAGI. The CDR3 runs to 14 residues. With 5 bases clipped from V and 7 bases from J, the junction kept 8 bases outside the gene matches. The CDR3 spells CASSLNRGPGEAFF. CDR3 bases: TGTGCCAGCAGTCTGAACAGGGGGCCAGGTGAAGCTTTCTTT.

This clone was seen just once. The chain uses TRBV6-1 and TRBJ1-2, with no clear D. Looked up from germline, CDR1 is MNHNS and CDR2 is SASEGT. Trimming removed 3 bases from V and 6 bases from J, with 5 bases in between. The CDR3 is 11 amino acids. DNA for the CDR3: TGTGCCAGCAGTGATTTCCATGGCTACACCTTC. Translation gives CASSDFHGYTF.

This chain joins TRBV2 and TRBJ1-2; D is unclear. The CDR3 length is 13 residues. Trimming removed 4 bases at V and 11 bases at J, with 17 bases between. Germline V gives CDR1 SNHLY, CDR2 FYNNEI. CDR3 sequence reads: CASSVWGSSGYTF. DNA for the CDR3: TGTGCCAGCAGTGTGTGGGGTAGCAGTGGTTACACCTTC.

The CDR3 DNA sequence: TGTGCCAGCAGCCCAAGGACTAGCGAGTACTACGAGCAGTACTTC. Translating it yields CASSPRTSEYYEQYF. The genes are TRBV13 and TRBJ2-7, with 9 bases that match TRBD2. V shed 5 bases and J 3 bases; nucleotides not matched to a gene: 8. The CDR3 has 15 residues. The germline V gene has CDR1 PRHDT and CDR2 FYEKMQ (reference sequence).